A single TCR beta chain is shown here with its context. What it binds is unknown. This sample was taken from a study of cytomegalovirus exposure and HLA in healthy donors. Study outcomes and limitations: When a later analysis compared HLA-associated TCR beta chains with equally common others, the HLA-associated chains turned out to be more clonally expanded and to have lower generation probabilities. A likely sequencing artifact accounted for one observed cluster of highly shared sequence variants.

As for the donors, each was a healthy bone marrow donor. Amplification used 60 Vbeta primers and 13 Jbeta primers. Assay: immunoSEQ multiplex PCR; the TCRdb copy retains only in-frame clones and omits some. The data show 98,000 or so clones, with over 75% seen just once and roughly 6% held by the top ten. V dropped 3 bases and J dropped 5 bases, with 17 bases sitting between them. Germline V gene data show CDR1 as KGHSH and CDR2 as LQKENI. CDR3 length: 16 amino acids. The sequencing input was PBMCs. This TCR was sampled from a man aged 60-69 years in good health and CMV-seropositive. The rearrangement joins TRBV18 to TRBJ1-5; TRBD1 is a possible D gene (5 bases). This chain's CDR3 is CASSPFGAASDQPQHF. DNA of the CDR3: TGTGCCAGCTCACCTTTTGGGGCAGCCTCCGATCAGCCCCAGCATTTT.